The 9 T cell receptor beta chains given below trace back to one sample, sequenced in a study of response to subunit inactivated influenza vaccine. Each CDR3 protein gets one entry after TCRdb re-called the RT-PCR reads with MiXCR. The sample includes more than 700,000 distinct CDR3 sequences, around 20% seen only once; the top ten take 10%. This material consisted of PBMCs from blood, taken around 5 days after vaccination. The receptors derive from a man over 45 who received an inactivated influenza vaccine.

J is TRBJ2-1 and V is TRBV29-1; D gene unclear. Deletions cut 3 bases from V and 2 bases from J, with 8 bases between. Germline V CDR1 and CDR2: SQVTM, ANQGSEA. This CDR3 has 13 residues. The DNA of the CDR3 is TGCAGCGTTGACAGAGTAGCCTACAATGAGCAGTTCTTC. Encoded protein: CSVDRVAYNEQFF.

The V gene is TRBV12-2, the J gene TRBJ2-1; the table names TRBD2, a call not compared with the DNA. TRBV12-2 is described as a pseudogene. The CDR3 contains 15 residues. The CDR3 here is CASRSRPAVYNEQFF. In DNA, the CDR3 is TGTGCAAGTCGCTCCCGCCCGGCAGTCTACAATGAGCAGTTCTTC.

The chain has TRBV4-1 and TRBJ1-2; no firm D call. CDR1 is MGHRA and CDR2 is YSYEKL in the germline V gene. The V end was cut by 2 bases, the J end by 6 bases, with 13 bases between. The CDR3 totals 14 residues. CDR3 in amino acids: CASSQPTEKHGYTF. CDR3 DNA: TGCGCCAGCAGCCAACCAACAGAGAAGCATGGCTACACCTTC.

This clonotype has more than one count but fewer than ten. This sequence joins TRBV14 and TRBJ2-1, with 11 bases matching TRBD2. Germline CDR1 is SGHDN and CDR2 is FVKESK. This CDR3 is 17 amino acids long. The V and J ends lost 0 bases and 1 base, in that order; junction bases with no gene match: 2. The CDR3, as DNA: TGTGCCAGCAGCCAAGAGGGACTAGCGGATTCCTACAATGAGCAGTTCTTC. Protein: CASSQEGLADSYNEQFF. Filled out from reference TRBV14 and TRBJ2-1, the complete variable domain reads EAGVTQFPSHSVIEKGQTVTLRCDPISGHDNLYWYRRVMGKEIKFLLHFVKESKQDESGMPNNRFLAERTGGTYSTLKVQPAELEDSGVYFCASSQEGLADSYNEQFFGPGTRLTVL.

The rearrangement uses TRBV6-2 or TRBV6-3 and TRBJ1-5; D call uncertain. There are 16 residues in the CDR3. Trimming left V 2 bases short and J 1 base short, with 12 bases between. From germline, CDR1 is MNHEY and CDR2 SVGEGT. DNA for the CDR3: TGTGCCAGCAGTTACAATTCGGGGAGAAGCAATCAGCCCCAGCATTTT. This encodes CASSYNSGRSNQPQHF.

This chain links TRBV7-6 with TRBJ2-7, with D perhaps TRBD2 (6 bases). V was clipped by 4 bases and J by 2 bases, with 18 bases between them. The CDR3 runs 16 residues. Per germline, CDR1 SGHVS and CDR2 FNYEAQ. Here the CDR3 DNA reads TGTGCCAGCAGCTCCCCGATCTCGGGGGAGCCCTACGAGCAGTACTTC. This gives the protein CASSSPISGEPYEQYF.

DNA of the CDR3: TGTGCCAGCAGCTTAAGGGTAGGGTTGCTGCCTGAAGCTTTCTTT. This codes for CASSLRVGLLPEAFF. The chain joins TRBV7-2 to TRBJ1-1; D remains ambiguous. Looked up from germline, CDR1 is SGHTA and CDR2 is FQGNSA. This CDR3 is built from 15 residues. Trimming stripped 2 bases from V and 6 bases from J, with 16 bases between.

This clonotype came up many times. The chain employs TRBV5-6 and TRBJ1-6, with 9 bases matching TRBD1. Trimming cost V 7 bases and J 10 bases; bases outside gene matches: 9. The germline V gene has CDR1 SGHDT and CDR2 YYEEEE. The CDR3 runs to 14 residues. The CDR3 DNA reads TGTGCCAGCTCTGGGACAGGGACTCCGTCACCCCTCCACTTT. Amino acid sequence: CASSGTGTPSPLHF.

This clonotype was seen more than once but under ten times. The rearrangement joins TRBV6-2 or TRBV6-3 to TRBJ2-3, with a tentative D call TRBD2 (5 bases). CDR1 and CDR2 from the germline V gene are MNHEY and SVGEGT. The V and J ends lost 5 bases and 2 bases respectively, with 23 bases between them. There are 18 residues in the CDR3. The chain's CDR3 is CASSPENPQRPNTDTQYF. DNA for the CDR3: TGTGCCAGCAGTCCCGAGAACCCTCAGCGGCCGAACACAGATACGCAGTATTTT.